This paragraph covers one TCR beta chain sequence. Its antigen is still unknown. Produced via immunoSEQ multiplex PCR; TCRdb's table is partial and in-frame only. The sample shows around 1.9 million clones, under 95% of them seen only once. This entry comes from a study of shared clonotypes between healthy human individuals. Study results and limitations: Few donors restricted represented genetic and exposure-history diversity.

Naive CD8 cells were CD45RO-negative, positively selected for CCR7, excluding terminally differentiated effector memory CD45RA+ cells. V dropped 4 bases and J dropped 8; count of bases not matched to a gene: 5. The CDR3 loop spans 16 amino acids. CDR1 is KGHSH and CDR2 is LQKENI in the germline V gene. The chain links TRBV18 to TRBJ2-1, with 16 bases aligning to TRBD2. The sample consisted of naive CD8+ T cells from PBMCs. The clonotype was recovered from a man aged 18 to 30 in good health. Some clones in this sample may be carry-over from other donors' samples. The CDR3 loop is CASSLTGTSGRDEQFF. DNA for the CDR3: TGTGCCAGCTCACTGACCGGGACTAGCGGGAGGGATGAGCAGTTCTTC.